This T cell receptor beta chain stems from a study of glioma-infiltrating T cells after dendritic cell vaccination. For the study at large: Samples are from glioblastoma patients in Phase I and II dendritic cell vaccine trials. Study findings and constraints: Few patients contributed both blood and tumor specimens.

Amplification used 60 V beta primers and 13 J beta primers. The protocol was immunoSEQ multiplex PCR, while the TCRdb copy is restricted to in-frame clones and leaves out a portion. This sample has 100,000 to 120,000 clones, with 90% found just once. Time point meaning: after dendritic cell vaccination, including at tumor progression/relapse. Isocitrate dehydrogenase mutation was absent in all glioblastoma patients. This clone was seen a single time. The target antigen is unknown. V was cut by 4 bases and J by 0 bases, with 7 bases left in between. Per germline, CDR1 SGHRS and CDR2 YFSETQ. There are 14 residues in the CDR3.

The sample in question was blood, obtained after dendritic cell vaccination. The clonotype originates from a human donor with glioblastoma. V and J are TRBV5-1 and TRBJ2-2; D remains ambiguous. CDR3 sequence reads: CASSQQTNTGELFF. CDR3 in DNA: TGCGCCAGCAGCCAACAGACGAACACCGGGGAGCTGTTTTTT.